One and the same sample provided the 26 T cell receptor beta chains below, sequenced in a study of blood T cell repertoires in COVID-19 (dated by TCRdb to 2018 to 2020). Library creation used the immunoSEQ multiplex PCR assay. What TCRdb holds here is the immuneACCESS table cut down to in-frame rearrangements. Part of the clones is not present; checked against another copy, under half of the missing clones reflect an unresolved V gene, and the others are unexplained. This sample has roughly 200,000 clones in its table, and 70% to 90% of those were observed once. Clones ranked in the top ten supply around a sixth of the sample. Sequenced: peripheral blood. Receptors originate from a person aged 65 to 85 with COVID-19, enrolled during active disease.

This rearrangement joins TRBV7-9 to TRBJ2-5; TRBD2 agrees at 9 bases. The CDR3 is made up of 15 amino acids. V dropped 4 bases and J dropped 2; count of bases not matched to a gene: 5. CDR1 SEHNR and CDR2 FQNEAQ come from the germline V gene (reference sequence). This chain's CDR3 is CASSYLAGSQETQYF. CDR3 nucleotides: TGTGCCAGCAGCTACCTAGCGGGATCACAAGAGACCCAGTACTTC.

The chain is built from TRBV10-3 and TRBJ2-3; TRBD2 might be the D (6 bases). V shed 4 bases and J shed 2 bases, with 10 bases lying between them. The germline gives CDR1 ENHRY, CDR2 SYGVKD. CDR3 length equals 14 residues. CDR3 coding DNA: TGTGCCATCAGTGGGGGGAGGCCCACAGATACGCAGTATTTT. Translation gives CAISGGRPTDTQYF.

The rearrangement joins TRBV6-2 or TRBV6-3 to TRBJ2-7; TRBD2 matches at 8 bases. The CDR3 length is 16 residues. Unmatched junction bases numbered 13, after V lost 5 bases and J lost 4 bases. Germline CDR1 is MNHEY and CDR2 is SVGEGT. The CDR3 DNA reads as TGTGCCAGCAGTGTCCACGGACTAGCTAGAAGGTACGAGCAGTACTTC. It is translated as CASSVHGLARRYEQYF.

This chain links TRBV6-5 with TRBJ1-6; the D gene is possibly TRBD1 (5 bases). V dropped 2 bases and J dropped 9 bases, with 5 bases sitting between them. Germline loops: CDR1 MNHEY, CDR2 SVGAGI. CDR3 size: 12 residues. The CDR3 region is CASSYGASPLHF. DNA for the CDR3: TGTGCCAGCAGTTACGGGGCTTCACCCCTCCACTTT.

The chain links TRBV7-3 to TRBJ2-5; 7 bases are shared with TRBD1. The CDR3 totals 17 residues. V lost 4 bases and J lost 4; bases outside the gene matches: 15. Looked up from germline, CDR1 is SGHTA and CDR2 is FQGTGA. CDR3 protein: CASSSNGQDADRETQYF. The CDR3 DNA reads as TGTGCCAGCAGCTCAAATGGACAGGATGCAGATAGAGAGACCCAGTACTTC. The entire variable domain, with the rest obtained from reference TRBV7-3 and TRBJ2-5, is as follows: GAGVSQTPSNKVTEKGKYVELRCDPISGHTALYWYRQSLGQGPEFLIYFQGTGAADDSGLPNDRFFAVRPEGSVSTLKIQRTERGDSAVYLCASSSNGQDADRETQYFGPGTRLLVL.

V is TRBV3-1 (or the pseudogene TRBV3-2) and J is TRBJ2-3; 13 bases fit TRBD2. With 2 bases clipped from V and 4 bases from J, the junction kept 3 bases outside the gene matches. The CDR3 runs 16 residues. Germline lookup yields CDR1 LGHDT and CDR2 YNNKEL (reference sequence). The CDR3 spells CASSQWTSGSSDTQYF. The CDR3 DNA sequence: TGTGCCAGCAGCCAATGGACTAGCGGGAGCTCAGATACGCAGTATTTT.

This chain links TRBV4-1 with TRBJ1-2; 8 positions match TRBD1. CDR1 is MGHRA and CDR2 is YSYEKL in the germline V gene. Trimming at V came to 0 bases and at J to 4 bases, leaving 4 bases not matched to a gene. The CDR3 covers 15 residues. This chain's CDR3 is CASSQDPGGLYGYTF. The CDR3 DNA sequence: TGCGCCAGCAGCCAAGACCCAGGGGGCCTCTATGGCTACACCTTC.

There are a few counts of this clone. DNA for the CDR3: TGTGCCAGCAGCTTAGCGGGGCCCACCTACGAGCAGTACTTC. It specifies CASSLAGPTYEQYF. The rearrangement uses TRBV7-2 and TRBJ2-7; the D gene is possibly TRBD1 (5 bases). V was pared by 0 bases and J by 2 bases, with 8 bases between. Germline V gene lookup returns CDR1 SGHTA and CDR2 FQGNSA. CDR3 length: 14 residues.

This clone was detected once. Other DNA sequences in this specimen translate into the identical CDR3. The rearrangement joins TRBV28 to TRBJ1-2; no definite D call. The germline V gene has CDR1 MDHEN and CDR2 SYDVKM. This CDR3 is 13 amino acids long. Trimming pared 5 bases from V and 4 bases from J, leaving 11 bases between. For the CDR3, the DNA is TGTGCCAGCAGTCTCGTGGGAGGCTATGGCTACACCTTC. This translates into CASSLVGGYGYTF.

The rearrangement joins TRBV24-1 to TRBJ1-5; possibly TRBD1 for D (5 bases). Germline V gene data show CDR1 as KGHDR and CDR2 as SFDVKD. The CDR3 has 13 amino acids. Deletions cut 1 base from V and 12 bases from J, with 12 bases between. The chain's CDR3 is CATSDFQDSLQHF. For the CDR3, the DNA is TGTGCCACCAGTGATTTCCAAGACAGTCTCCAGCATTTT.

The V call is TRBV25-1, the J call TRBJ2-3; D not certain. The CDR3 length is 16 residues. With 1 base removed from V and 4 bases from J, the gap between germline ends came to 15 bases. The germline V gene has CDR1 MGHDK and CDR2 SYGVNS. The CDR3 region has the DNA TGTGCCAGCAGTGAATCTGGCTCTAGAGCGCCAGATACGCAGTATTTT. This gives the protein CASSESGSRAPDTQYF.

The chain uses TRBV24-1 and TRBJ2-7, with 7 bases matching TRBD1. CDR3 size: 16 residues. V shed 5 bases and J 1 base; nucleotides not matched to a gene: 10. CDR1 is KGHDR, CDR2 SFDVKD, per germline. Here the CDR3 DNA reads TGTGCCACCAGTGGGGGGACAGTTGGTACTTCCTACGAGCAGTACTTC. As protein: CATSGGTVGTSYEQYF.

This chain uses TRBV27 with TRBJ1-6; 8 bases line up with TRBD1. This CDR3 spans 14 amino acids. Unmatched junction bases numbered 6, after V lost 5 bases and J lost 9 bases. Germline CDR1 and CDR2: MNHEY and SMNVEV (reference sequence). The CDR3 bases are TGTGCCAGCAGTGACACAGGGGGACTTTCACCCCTCCACTTT. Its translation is CASSDTGGLSPLHF.

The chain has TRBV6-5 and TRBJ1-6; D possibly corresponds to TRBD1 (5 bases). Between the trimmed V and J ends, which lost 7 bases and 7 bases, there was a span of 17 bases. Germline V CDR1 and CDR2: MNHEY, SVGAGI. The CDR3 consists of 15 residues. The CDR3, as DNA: TGTGCCAGCAATCCGGTGGGGCAGGGAAATTCACCCCTCCACTTT. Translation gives CASNPVGQGNSPLHF.

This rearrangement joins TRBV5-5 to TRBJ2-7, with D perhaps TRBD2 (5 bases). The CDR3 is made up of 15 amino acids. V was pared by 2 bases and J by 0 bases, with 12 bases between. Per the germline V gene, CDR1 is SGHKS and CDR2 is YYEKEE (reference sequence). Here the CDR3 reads CASSFAEGFSYEQYF. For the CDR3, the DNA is TGTGCCAGCAGCTTCGCCGAGGGCTTCTCCTACGAGCAGTACTTC.

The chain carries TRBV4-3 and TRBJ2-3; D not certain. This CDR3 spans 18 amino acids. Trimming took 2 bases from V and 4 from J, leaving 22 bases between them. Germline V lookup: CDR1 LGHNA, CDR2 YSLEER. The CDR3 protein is CASSQMLGVVGFADTQYF. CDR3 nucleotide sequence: TGCGCCAGCAGCCAAATGCTGGGCGTCGTCGGCTTTGCAGATACGCAGTATTTT.

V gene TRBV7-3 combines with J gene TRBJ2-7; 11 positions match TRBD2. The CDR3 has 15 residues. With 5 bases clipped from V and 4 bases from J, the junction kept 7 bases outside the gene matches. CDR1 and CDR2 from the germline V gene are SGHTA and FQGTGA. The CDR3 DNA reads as TGTGCCAGCAGCGGGGGACTAGCGGAAACTTACGAGCAGTACTTC. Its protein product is CASSGGLAETYEQYF. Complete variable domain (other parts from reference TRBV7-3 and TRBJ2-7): GAGVSQTPSNKVTEKGKYVELRCDPISGHTALYWYRQSLGQGPEFLIYFQGTGAADDSGLPNDRFFAVRPEGSVSTLKIQRTERGDSAVYLCASSGGLAETYEQYFGPGTRLTVT.

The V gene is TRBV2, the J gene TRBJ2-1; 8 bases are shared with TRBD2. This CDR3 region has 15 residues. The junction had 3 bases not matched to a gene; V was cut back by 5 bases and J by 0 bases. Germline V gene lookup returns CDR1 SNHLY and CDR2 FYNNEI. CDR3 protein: CASSFTSGSYNEQFF. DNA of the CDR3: TGTGCCAGCAGTTTCACTAGCGGCTCCTACAATGAGCAGTTCTTC.

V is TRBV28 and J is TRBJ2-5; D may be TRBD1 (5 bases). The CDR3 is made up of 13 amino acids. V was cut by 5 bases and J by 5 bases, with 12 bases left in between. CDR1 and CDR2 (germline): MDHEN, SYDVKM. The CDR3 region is CASSRQWWETQYF. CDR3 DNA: TGTGCCAGCAGTAGACAGTGGTGGGAGACCCAGTACTTC.

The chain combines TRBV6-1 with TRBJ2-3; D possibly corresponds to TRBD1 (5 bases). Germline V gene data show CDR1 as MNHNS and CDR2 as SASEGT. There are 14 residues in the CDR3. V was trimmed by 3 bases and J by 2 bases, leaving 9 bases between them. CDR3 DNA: TGTGCCAGCAGTGATCAGGGAAACACAGATACGCAGTATTTT. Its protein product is CASSDQGNTDTQYF.

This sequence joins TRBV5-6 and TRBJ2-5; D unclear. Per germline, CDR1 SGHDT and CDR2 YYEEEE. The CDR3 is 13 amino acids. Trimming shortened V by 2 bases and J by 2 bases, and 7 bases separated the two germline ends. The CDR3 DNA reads TGTGCCAGCAGCTTAGGCGGTCAAGAGACCCAGTACTTC. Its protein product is CASSLGGQETQYF.

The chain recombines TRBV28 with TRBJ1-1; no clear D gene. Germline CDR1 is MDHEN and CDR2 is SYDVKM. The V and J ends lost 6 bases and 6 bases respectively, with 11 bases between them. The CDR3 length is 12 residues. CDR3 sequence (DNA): TGTGCCAGCAGCCAGACATTGCCTGAAGCTTTCTTT. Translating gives CASSQTLPEAFF.

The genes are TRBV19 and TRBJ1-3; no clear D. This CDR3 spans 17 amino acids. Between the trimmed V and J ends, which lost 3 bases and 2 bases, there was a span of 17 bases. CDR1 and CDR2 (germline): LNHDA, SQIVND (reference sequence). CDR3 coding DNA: TGTGCCAGTAGTATTCGGACTCTTAGGGAGCCTGGAAACACCATATATTTT. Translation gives CASSIRTLREPGNTIYF.

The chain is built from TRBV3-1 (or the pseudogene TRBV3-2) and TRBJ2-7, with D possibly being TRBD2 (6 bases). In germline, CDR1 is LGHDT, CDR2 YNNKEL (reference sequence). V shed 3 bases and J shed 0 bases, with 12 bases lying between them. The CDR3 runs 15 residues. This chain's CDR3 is CASSHFAGSSYEQYF. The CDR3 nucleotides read TGTGCCAGCAGCCATTTCGCGGGGAGCTCCTACGAGCAGTACTTC.

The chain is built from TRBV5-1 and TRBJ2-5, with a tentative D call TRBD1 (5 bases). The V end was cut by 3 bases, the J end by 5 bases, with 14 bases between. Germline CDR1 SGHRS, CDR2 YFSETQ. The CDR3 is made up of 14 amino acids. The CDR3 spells CASSSRVPLETQYF. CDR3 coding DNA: TGCGCCAGCAGCTCCAGGGTCCCTTTGGAGACCCAGTACTTC.

Here the CDR3 reads CASSLAGTGGSRNYGYTF. CDR3 sequence (DNA): TGCGCCAGCAGCTTGGCGGGGACAGGGGGCAGTAGAAACTATGGCTACACCTTC. V usage is TRBV5-1 and J usage is TRBJ1-2; 12 bases align to TRBD1. The germline gives CDR1 SGHRS, CDR2 YFSETQ. CDR3 length: 18 residues. The junction had 8 bases not matched to a gene; V was cut back by 0 bases and J by 2 bases.